The 10 T cell receptor beta chains given below trace back to one sample, sequenced in a study of cytomegalovirus exposure and HLA in healthy donors. It was with 60 Vbeta and 13 Jbeta primers that the PCR ran. Sequencing was performed with immunoSEQ multiplex PCR; in TCRdb, only in-frame clones are kept and a portion is missing. The sample consists of about 120,000 clones, 75% of them appearing once. Source material: PBMCs. The source is a woman between 35 and 50 years old in good health and CMV-seropositive.

CDR3 loop: CASSRSGENYGYTF. Written as DNA, the CDR3 is TGTGCCAGCTCAAGAAGTGGGGAGAACTATGGCTACACCTTC. The chain combines TRBV25-1 with TRBJ1-2; no reliable D call. This CDR3 region has 14 residues. The germline V gene has CDR1 MGHDK and CDR2 SYGVNS. Between the trimmed V and J ends, which lost 8 bases and 2 bases, there was a span of 15 bases.

The chain links TRBV6-6 to TRBJ2-5, with 13 bases aligning to TRBD2. With V trimmed by 5 bases and J by 4 bases, 7 bases remained unmatched. Germline values: CDR1 MNHNY, CDR2 SVGAGI (reference sequence). This CDR3 spans 16 amino acids. The DNA for the CDR3 is TGTGCCAGCAGTCCCGAACTAGCGGGGGGGAGAGAGACCCAGTACTTC. Translated, it gives CASSPELAGGRETQYF.

V and J are TRBV10-2 and TRBJ2-5, with 12 bases that match TRBD2. With V trimmed by 2 bases and J by 1 base, 2 bases remained unmatched. The germline V gene has CDR1 WSHSY and CDR2 SAAADI. CDR3 size: 16 residues. The CDR3 sequence is CASSELLAGGQETQYF. Here the CDR3 DNA reads TGCGCCAGCAGTGAGCTACTAGCGGGGGGCCAAGAGACCCAGTACTTC.

The chain has TRBV6-5 and TRBJ2-7; TRBD2 might be the D (6 bases). Trimming shortened V by 0 bases and J by 6 bases, and 9 bases separated the two germline ends. Per the germline V gene, CDR1 is MNHEY and CDR2 is SVGAGI. This CDR3 has 13 residues. DNA for the CDR3: TGTGCCAGCAGTTACTCGGACTATGGCGAGCAGTACTTC. Translating it yields CASSYSDYGEQYF.

The rearrangement uses TRBV19 and TRBJ1-1, with 8 bases lining up with TRBD1. In germline, CDR1 is LNHDA, CDR2 SQIVND (reference sequence). The CDR3 contains 14 residues. V shed 3 bases and J 3 bases; nucleotides not matched to a gene: 3. CDR3 loop: CASSMAGGDTEAFF. The CDR3 DNA reads TGTGCCAGTAGTATGGCAGGGGGCGACACTGAAGCTTTCTTT.

The table lists this clone with a few counts. The rearrangement uses TRBV2 and TRBJ1-6; 7 bases map to TRBD1. Germline CDR1 is SNHLY and CDR2 is FYNNEI. Trimming took 3 bases from V and 10 from J; bases not matched to a gene: 9. The CDR3 sequence is 15 residues long. The chain's CDR3 is CASSELGTVGSPLHF. The DNA for the CDR3 is TGTGCCAGCAGTGAGCTAGGGACAGTGGGGTCACCCCTCCACTTT.

V usage is TRBV30 and J usage is TRBJ2-3; 8 bases are a match to TRBD1. The CDR3 is 16 amino acids. Germline V gene sequence: CDR1 GTSNPN, CDR2 SVGIG (reference sequence). Trimming cost V 2 bases and J 7 bases; bases outside gene matches: 14. This CDR3 is CAWSQGIPGQAYTQYF. Here the CDR3 DNA reads TGTGCCTGGAGTCAAGGGATCCCGGGACAGGCCTATACGCAGTATTTT.

V gene TRBV7-9 combines with J gene TRBJ2-1, with TRBD1 identical over 7 bases. Germline V gene lookup returns CDR1 SEHNR and CDR2 FQNEAQ (reference sequence). This CDR3 region has 13 residues. Trimming took 8 bases from V and 4 from J; bases not matched to a gene: 5. Here the CDR3 reads CASGTDYYNEQFF. The CDR3 DNA sequence: TGTGCCAGCGGGACAGACTATTACAATGAGCAGTTCTTC.

This clone came up a few times. The genes are TRBV18 and TRBJ1-5; 7 bases map to TRBD1. Germline V CDR1 and CDR2: KGHSH, LQKENI. With 6 bases clipped from V and 1 base from J, the junction kept 3 bases outside the gene matches. The CDR3 is 14 residues long. The CDR3 spells CASSPGQSNQPQHF. The CDR3 region has the DNA TGTGCCAGCTCTCCGGGACAGAGCAATCAGCCCCAGCATTTT. Variable domain in full (rest from reference TRBV18 and TRBJ1-5): NAGVMQNPRHLVRRRGQEARLRCSPMKGHSHVYWYRQLPEEGLKFMVYLQKENIIDESGMPKERFSAEFPKEGPSILRIQQVVRGDSAAYFCASSPGQSNQPQHFGDGTRLSIL.

The rearrangement joins TRBV2 to TRBJ2-4, with a weak D call TRBD2 (7 bases). The CDR3 loop spans 13 amino acids. V was cut by 10 bases and J by 6 bases, with 16 bases left in between. Per the germline V gene, CDR1 is SNHLY and CDR2 is FYNNEI. CDR3 nucleotide sequence: TGTGCCACCATTCGGGGGGCAGGAAACATTCAGTACTTC. This translates into CATIRGAGNIQYF.